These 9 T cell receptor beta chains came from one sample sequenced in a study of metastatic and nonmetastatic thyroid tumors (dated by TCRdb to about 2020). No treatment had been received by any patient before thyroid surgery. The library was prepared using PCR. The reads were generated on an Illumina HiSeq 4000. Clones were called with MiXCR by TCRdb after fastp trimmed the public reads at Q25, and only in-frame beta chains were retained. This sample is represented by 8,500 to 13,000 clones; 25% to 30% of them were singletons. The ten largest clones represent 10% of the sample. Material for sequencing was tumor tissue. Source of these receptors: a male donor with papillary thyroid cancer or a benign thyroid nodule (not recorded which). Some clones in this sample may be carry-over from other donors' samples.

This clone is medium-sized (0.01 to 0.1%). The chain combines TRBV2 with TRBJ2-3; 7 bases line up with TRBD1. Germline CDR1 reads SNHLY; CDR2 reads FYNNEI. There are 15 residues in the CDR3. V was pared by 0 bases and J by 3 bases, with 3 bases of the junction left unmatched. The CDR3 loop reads CASSEANRGTDTQYF. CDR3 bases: TGTGCCAGCAGTGAAGCTAACAGGGGAACAGATACGCAGTATTTT.

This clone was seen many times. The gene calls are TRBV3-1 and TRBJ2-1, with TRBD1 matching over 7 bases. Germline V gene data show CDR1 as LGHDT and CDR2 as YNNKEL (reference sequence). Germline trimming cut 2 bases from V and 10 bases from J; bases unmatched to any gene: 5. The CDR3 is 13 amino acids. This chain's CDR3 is CASSQQGDGEQFF. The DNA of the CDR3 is TGTGCCAGCAGCCAACAGGGGGACGGGGAGCAGTTCTTC.

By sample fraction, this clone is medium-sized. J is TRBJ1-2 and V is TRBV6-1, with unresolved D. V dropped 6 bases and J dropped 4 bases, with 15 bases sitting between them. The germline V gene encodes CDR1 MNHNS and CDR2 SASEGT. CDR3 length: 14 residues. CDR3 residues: CASSPRAGVYGYTF. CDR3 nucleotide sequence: TGTGCCAGCAGCCCCAGAGCCGGGGTCTATGGCTACACCTTC.

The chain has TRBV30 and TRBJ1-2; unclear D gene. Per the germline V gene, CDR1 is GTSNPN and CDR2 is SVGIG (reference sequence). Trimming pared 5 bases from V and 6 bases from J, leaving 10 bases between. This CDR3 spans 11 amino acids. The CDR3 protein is CAWGQNHGYTF. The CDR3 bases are TGTGCCTGGGGGCAGAACCATGGCTACACCTTC. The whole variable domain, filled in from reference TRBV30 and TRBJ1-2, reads SQTIHQWPATLVQPVGSPLSLECTVEGTSNPNLYWYRQAAGRGLQLLFYSVGIGQISSEVPQNLSASRPQDRQFILSSKKLLLSDSGFYLCAWGQNHGYTFGSGTRLTVV.

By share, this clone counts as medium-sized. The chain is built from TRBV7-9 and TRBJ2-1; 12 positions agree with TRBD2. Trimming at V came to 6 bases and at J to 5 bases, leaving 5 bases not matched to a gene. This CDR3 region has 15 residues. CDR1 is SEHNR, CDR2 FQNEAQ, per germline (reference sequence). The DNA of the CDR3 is TGTGCCAGCAGTCAGGGACTAGCGGGCCACAATGAGCAGTTCTTC. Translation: CASSQGLAGHNEQFF.

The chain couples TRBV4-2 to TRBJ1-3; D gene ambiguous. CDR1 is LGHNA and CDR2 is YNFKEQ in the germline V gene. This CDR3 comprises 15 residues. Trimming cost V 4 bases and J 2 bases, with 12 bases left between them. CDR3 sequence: CASSRTTEAGNTIYF. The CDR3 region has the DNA TGTGCCAGCAGCCGCACTACTGAGGCTGGAAACACCATATATTTT.

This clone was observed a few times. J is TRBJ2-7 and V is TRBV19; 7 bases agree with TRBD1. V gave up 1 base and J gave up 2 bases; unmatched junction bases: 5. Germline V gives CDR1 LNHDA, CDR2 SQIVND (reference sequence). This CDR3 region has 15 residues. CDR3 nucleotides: TGTGCCAGTAGTATAGGACAGGGTGTTACCTACGAGCAGTACTTC. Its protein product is CASSIGQGVTYEQYF.

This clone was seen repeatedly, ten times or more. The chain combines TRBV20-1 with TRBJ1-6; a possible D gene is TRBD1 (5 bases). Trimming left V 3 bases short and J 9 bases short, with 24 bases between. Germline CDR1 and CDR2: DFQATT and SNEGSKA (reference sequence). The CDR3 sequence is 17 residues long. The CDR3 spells CSARIGHSPYGGSPLHF. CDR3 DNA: TGCAGTGCTAGGATCGGACACTCACCCTATGGCGGTTCACCCCTCCACTTT.

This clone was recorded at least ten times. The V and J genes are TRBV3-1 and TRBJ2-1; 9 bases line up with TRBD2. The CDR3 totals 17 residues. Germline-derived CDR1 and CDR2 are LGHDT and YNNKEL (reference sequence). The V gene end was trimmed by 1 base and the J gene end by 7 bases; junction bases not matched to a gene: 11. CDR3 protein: CASSQVLSSGGWNEQFF. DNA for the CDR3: TGTGCCAGCAGCCAAGTATTGAGTAGCGGGGGTTGGAATGAGCAGTTCTTC.